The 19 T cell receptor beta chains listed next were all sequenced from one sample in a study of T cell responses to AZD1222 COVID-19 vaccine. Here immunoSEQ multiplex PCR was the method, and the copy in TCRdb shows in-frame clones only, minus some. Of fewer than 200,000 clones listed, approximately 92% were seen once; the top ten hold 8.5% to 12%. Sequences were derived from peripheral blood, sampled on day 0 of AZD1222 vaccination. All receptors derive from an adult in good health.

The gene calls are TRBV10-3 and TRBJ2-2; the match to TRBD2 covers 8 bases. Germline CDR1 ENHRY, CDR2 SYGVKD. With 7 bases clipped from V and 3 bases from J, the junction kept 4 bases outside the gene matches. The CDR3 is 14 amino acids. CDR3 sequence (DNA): TGTGCCATCAAGACACTAGCGGACACCGGGGAGCTGTTTTTT. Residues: CAIKTLADTGELFF.

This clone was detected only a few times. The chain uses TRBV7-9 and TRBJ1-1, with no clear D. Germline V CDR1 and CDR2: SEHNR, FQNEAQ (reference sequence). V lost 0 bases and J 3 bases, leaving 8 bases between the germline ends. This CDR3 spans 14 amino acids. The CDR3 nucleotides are TGTGCCAGCAGCTTAGCGACACGGTACACTGAAGCTTTCTTT. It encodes CASSLATRYTEAFF.

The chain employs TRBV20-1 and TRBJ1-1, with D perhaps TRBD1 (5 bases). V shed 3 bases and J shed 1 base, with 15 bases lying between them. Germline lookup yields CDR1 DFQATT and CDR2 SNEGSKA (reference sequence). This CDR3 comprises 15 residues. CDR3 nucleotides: TGCAGTGCTAGTCCGGGGGGAGTGGGGAACACTGAAGCTTTCTTT. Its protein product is CSASPGGVGNTEAFF.

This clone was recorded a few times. The CDR3 here is CASSDSAGGNSPLHF. In DNA form, the CDR3 reads TGTGCCAGCAGTGACTCGGCAGGGGGTAATTCACCCCTCCACTTT. The rearrangement links TRBV6-4 to TRBJ1-6, with TRBD1 matching 7 bases. V lost 0 bases, J lost 6 bases, and 2 bases stayed unmatched. CDR1 MRHNA and CDR2 SNTAGT come from the germline V gene. CDR3 length: 15 amino acids.

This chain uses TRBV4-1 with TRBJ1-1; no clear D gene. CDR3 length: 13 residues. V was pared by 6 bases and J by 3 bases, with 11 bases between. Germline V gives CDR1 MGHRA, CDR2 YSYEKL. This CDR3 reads CASSRVPDTEAFF. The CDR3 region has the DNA TGCGCCAGCAGTCGCGTCCCTGACACTGAAGCTTTCTTT.

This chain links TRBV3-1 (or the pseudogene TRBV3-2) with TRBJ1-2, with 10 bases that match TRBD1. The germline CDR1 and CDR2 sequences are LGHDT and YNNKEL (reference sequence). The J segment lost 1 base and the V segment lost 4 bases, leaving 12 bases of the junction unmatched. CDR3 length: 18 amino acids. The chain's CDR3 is CASSRTGTGAVVNYGYTF. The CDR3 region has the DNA TGTGCCAGCAGCCGAACCGGGACAGGGGCGGTGGTTAACTATGGCTACACCTTC.

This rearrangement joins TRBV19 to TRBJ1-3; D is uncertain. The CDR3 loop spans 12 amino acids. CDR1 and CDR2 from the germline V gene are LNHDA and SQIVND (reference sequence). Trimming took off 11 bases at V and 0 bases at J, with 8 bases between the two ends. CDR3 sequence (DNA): TGTGCCTCAATCTCCTCTGGAAACACCATATATTTT. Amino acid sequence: CASISSGNTIYF.

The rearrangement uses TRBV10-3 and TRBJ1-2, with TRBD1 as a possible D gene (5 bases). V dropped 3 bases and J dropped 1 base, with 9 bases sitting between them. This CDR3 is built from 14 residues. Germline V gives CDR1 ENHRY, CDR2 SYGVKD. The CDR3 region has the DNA TGTGCCATCAGTGACGGGACGGTTAACTATGGCTACACCTTC. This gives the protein CAISDGTVNYGYTF.

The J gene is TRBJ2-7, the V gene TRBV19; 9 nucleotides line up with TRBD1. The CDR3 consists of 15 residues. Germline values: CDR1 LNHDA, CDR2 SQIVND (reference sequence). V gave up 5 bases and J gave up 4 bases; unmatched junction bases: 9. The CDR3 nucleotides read TGTGCCAGTAGTTCCACAGGGGGCGCGGGGTACGAGCAGTACTTC. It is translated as CASSSTGGAGYEQYF.

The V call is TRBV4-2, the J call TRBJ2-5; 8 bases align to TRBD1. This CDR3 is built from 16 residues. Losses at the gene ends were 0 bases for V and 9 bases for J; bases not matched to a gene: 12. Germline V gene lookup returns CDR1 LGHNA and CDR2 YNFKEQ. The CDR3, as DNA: TGTGCCAGCAGCCAAGATCCAGGGGGCAAAGTCTTGGCCCAGTACTTC. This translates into CASSQDPGGKVLAQYF.

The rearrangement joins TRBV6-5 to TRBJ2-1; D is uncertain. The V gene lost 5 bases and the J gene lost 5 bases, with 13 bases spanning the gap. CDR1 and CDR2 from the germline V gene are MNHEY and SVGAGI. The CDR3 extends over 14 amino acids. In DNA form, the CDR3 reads TGTGCCAGCAGTCCAGTGGAGAGGAACAATGAGCAGTTCTTC. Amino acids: CASSPVERNNEQFF.

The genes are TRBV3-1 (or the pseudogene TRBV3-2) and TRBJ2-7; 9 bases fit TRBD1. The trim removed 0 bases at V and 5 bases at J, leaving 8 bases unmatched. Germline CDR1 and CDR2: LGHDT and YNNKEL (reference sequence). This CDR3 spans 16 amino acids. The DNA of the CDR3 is TGTGCCAGCAGCCAAGAGCCGGGGACAGGGATCCACGAGCAGTACGTC. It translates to CASSQEPGTGIHEQYV.

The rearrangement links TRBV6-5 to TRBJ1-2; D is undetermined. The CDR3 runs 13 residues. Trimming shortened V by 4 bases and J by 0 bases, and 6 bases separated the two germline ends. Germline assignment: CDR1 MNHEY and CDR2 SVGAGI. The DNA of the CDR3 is TGTGCCAGCAGTTTCCAGACTAACTATGGCTACACCTTC. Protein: CASSFQTNYGYTF.

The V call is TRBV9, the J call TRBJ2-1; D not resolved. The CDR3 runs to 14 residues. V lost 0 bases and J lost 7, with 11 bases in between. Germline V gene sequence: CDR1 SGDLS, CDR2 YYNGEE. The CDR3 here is CASSVGSTENEQFF. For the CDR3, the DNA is TGTGCCAGCAGCGTAGGCAGCACCGAGAATGAGCAGTTCTTC.

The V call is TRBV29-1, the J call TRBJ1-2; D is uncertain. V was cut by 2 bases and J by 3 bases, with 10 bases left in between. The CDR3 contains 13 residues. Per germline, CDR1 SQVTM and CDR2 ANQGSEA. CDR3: CSVEKPRHYGYTF. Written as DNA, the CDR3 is TGCAGCGTTGAAAAACCCAGGCACTATGGCTACACCTTC.

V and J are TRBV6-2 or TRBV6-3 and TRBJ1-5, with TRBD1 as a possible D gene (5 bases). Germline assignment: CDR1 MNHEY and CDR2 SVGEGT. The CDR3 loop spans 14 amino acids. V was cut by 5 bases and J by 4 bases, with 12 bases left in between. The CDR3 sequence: CASSLRQPNQPQHF. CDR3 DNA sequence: TGTGCCAGCAGTCTCCGACAGCCGAATCAGCCCCAGCATTTT.

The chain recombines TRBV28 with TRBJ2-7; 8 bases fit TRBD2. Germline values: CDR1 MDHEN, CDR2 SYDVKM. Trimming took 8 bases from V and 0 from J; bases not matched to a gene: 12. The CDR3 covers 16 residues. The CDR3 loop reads CASRRSGGPSSYEQYV. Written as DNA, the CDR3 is TGTGCCAGCCGGCGGAGCGGGGGCCCCAGCTCCTACGAGCAGTACGTC.

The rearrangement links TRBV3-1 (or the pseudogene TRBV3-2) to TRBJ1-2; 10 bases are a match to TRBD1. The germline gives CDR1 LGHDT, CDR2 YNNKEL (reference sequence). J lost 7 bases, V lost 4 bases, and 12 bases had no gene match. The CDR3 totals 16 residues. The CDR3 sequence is CASSLGQGGVLGGYTF. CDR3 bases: TGTGCCAGCAGCCTCGGACAGGGGGGGGTTCTAGGTGGCTACACCTTC.

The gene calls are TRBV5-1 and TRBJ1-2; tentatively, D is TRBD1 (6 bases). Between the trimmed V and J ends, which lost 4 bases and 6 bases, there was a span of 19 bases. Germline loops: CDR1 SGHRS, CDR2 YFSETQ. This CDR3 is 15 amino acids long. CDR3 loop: CASSPVGGQGDGYTF. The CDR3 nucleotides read TGCGCCAGCAGCCCCGTTGGGGGGCAGGGTGATGGCTACACCTTC.